Following are 27 T cell receptor beta chains from one sample sequenced in a study of breast tumors, draining lymph nodes, adjacent tissues. The lymph nodes were axillary draining lymph nodes from breast cancer patients. TCRdb reprocessed the multiplex PCR reads with MiXCR, giving one entry per CDR3 protein. This sample has approximately 210,000 distinct CDR3 sequences, with less than 40% found just once. Sample: axillary lymph node tissue. Receptors originate from a female donor with breast cancer. Some clones in this sample may be carry-over from other donors' samples.

The chain is built from TRBV20-1 and TRBJ2-3; D is uncertain. The V gene lost 3 bases and the J gene lost 8 bases, with 9 bases spanning the gap. The CDR3 covers 11 residues. Looked up from germline, CDR1 is DFQATT and CDR2 is SNEGSKA (reference sequence). The CDR3 nucleotides read TGCAGTGCTAGTATAATGGGTACGCAGTATTTT. Amino acid sequence: CSASIMGTQYF.

Notes on this clonotype: The conserved final phenylalanine or tryptophan is absent from the CDR3, which likely points to a read error. The DNA is omitted, as the CDR3 cannot be located on it reliably, and the CDR3 follows TCRdb's listing. CDR3 sequence reads: CASSPAGL. This sequence joins TRBV11-2 and TRBJ2-5; the table calls TRBD2, which could not be checked here. The CDR3 is 8 residues long, counting both termini. Germline V CDR1 and CDR2: SGHAT, FQNNGV.

This clonotype was recorded many times. V gene TRBV4-1 combines with J gene TRBJ2-5, with D unresolved. Germline CDR1 is MGHRA and CDR2 is YSYEKL. V was trimmed by 0 bases and J by 1 base, leaving 9 bases between them. The CDR3 covers 15 residues. CDR3 sequence reads: CASSQEEKRQETQYF. DNA for the CDR3: TGCGCCAGCAGCCAAGAGGAGAAGCGCCAAGAGACCCAGTACTTC.

The chain is built from TRBV10-3 and TRBJ2-3, with TRBD2 matching over 7 bases. CDR1 is ENHRY and CDR2 is SYGVKD in the germline V gene. This CDR3 region has 13 residues. The CDR3 DNA sequence: TGTGCATCCGGACTAGGGCAAACAGATACGCAGTATTTT. This translates into CASGLGQTDTQYF.

In its sample, this clonotype was seen many times. The chain recombines TRBV7-9 with TRBJ2-1; 8 nucleotides agree with TRBD2. With V trimmed by 4 bases and J by 8 bases, 7 bases remained unmatched. Germline assignment: CDR1 SEHNR and CDR2 FQNEAQ (reference sequence). This CDR3 has 14 amino acids. CDR3 bases: TGTGCCAGCAGCTCCATTGGACTAGCCGATGAGCAGTTCTTC. Protein product: CASSSIGLADEQFF.

This clonotype was seen repeatedly, ten times or more. This chain connects TRBV7-9 to TRBJ2-1, with D tentatively TRBD1 (6 bases). The germline CDR1 and CDR2 sequences are SEHNR and FQNEAQ (reference sequence). CDR3 length equals 16 residues. Trimming removed 8 bases from V and 12 bases from J, with 29 bases in between. The CDR3 loop reads CASGPGRGNTLFRQFF. The DNA for the CDR3 is TGTGCCAGCGGGCCGGGTAGGGGGAATACCTTGTTTAGGCAGTTCTTC.

There are many counts of this clonotype. J is TRBJ2-7 and V is TRBV7-2; the D call may be TRBD1 or TRBD2 (6 bases each). The CDR3 spans 15 residues. V was clipped by 5 bases and J by 1 base, with 15 bases between them. CDR1 and CDR2 (germline): SGHTA, FQGNSA. This CDR3 is CASSERGARSYEQYF. The CDR3 DNA sequence: TGTGCCAGCAGCGAAAGGGGGGCTCGATCCTACGAGCAGTACTTC.

This clonotype was recorded a few times. This could be a read error, since a much larger clone is one nucleotide away. The chain joins TRBV12-3 or TRBV12-4 to TRBJ1-5; maybe TRBD1 (6 bases). V lost 3 bases, J lost 1 base, and 13 bases lay in between. This CDR3 has 16 residues. Here the CDR3 reads CASSFKGGESNQPQHF. In DNA form, the CDR3 reads TGTGCCAGCAGTTTCAAGGGGGGTGAAAGCAATCAGCCCCAGCATTTT.

This clonotype has at least ten counts. This chain links TRBV12-3 or TRBV12-4 with TRBJ2-7; 8 bases map to TRBD1. The CDR3 loop spans 14 amino acids. J gave up 6 bases and V 3 bases, and 7 bases lay outside the gene matches. This chain's CDR3 is CASSFEGQGSEQYF. The CDR3, as DNA: TGTGCCAGCAGTTTCGAAGGACAGGGATCCGAGCAGTACTTC.

This clonotype occurred many times. V gene TRBV5-1 combines with J gene TRBJ1-5, with 8 bases matching TRBD1. The V gene end was trimmed by 4 bases and the J gene end by 0 bases; junction bases not matched to a gene: 3. The CDR3 covers 15 residues. The germline V gene has CDR1 SGHRS and CDR2 YFSETQ. CDR3 DNA: TGCGCCAGCAGCCCGGGACAGGTTAGCAATCAGCCCCAGCATTTT. Its translation: CASSPGQVSNQPQHF.

This clonotype was picked up a small number of times. The chain is built from TRBV28 and TRBJ2-5; tentative D call: TRBD2 (5 bases). There are 14 residues in the CDR3. Looked up from germline, CDR1 is MDHEN and CDR2 is SYDVKM. Trimming cost V 5 bases and J 4 bases, with 14 bases left between them. CDR3 DNA sequence: TGTGCCAGCAGTCCCCCGGGGATAGGAGAGACCCAGTACTTC. It is translated as CASSPPGIGETQYF.

This clonotype was seen at least ten times. J is TRBJ1-2 and V is TRBV12-3 or TRBV12-4; D unclear. V lost 8 bases and J 5 bases, leaving 30 bases between the germline ends. The CDR3 has 18 residues. The CDR3 sequence is CASSGSPLAFRPVYGYTF. The CDR3 DNA reads TGTGCCAGCTCGGGAAGCCCCCTAGCTTTTCGTCCCGTTTATGGCTACACCTTC.

As for this clonotype: This may be a read error: a much more frequent sequence differs by one nucleotide. This chain links TRBV30 with TRBJ2-5, with D hard to call. CDR3 length: 11 amino acids. V lost 2 bases to trimming and J lost 4 bases, with 5 bases between them. Looked up from germline, CDR1 is GTSNPN and CDR2 is SVGIG (reference sequence). CDR3 coding DNA: TGTGCCTGGAGTACCCTAGAGACCCAGTACTTC. It is translated as CAWSTLETQYF.

This clonotype was counted ten times or more. J is TRBJ2-3 and V is TRBV18; D uncertain. Trimming stripped 2 bases from V and 6 bases from J, with 15 bases between. The CDR3 is 15 amino acids. From germline, CDR1 is KGHSH and CDR2 LQKENI. The CDR3 reads CASSPSLTPADTQYF. CDR3 DNA: TGTGCCAGCTCACCATCTCTTACCCCAGCGGATACGCAGTATTTT.

This clonotype turned up a few times. At one boundary the junction diverges from the germline segment, which might be a read error. The gene calls are TRBV6-6 and TRBJ1-4; D is undetermined. The CDR3 is 15 amino acids. CDR1 and CDR2 (germline): MNHNY, SVGAGI (reference sequence). This CDR3 is CASSHSLVPNEKLFF. The CDR3, as DNA: TGTGCCAGCAGTCACTCGTTAGTGCCTAATGAAAAACTGTTTTTT.

The table lists this clonotype with many counts. The chain is built from TRBV6-6 and TRBJ1-5; D is undetermined. The CDR3 loop spans 16 amino acids. CDR1 and CDR2 from the germline V gene are MNHNY and SVGAGI (reference sequence). With 2 bases removed from V and 7 bases from J, the gap between germline ends came to 18 bases. The DNA for the CDR3 is TGTGCCAGCAGTTACACAACGTCCGGGGTGGAGCAGCCCCAGCATTTT. Encoded protein: CASSYTTSGVEQPQHF.

A remark on this clonotype: This CDR3 is missing its conserved last phenylalanine or tryptophan, likely due to a read error. This chain links TRBV7-3 with TRBJ2-7, with 9 bases that match TRBD2. Germline V gene lookup returns CDR1 SGHTA and CDR2 FQGTGA. Trimming cost V 0 bases and J 2 bases; bases outside gene matches: 2. CDR3 size: 15 residues. CDR3 bases: TGTGCCAGCAGCTTAACCTCTAGCGGGACCTACGAGCAGTACCTC. Translation: CASSLTSSGTYEQYL.

This clonotype occurred many times. J is TRBJ2-1 and V is TRBV4-1; 14 nucleotides line up with TRBD2. The CDR3 is made up of 14 amino acids. V shed 0 bases, J shed 16 bases, and the junction held 5 bases outside the gene matches. Germline assignment: CDR1 MGHRA and CDR2 YSYEKL. The CDR3, as DNA: TGCGCCAGCAGCCAAGAGACTAGCGGGAGGGCAAGCTTCTTC. Amino acid sequence: CASSQETSGRASFF.

This clonotype was observed at least ten times. The chain recombines TRBV15 with TRBJ1-2; D gene unclear. The CDR3 sequence is 13 residues long. Germline V gene data show CDR1 as LNHNV and CDR2 as YYDKDF (reference sequence). The V end was cut by 3 bases, the J end by 2 bases, with 7 bases between. The DNA of the CDR3 is TGTGCCACCAGCAGGGATCGAAACTATGGCTACACCTTC. The encoded protein is CATSRDRNYGYTF.

The chain is built from TRBV20-1 and TRBJ1-4; a weak D match, TRBD1 (5 bases). Germline CDR1 is DFQATT and CDR2 is SNEGSKA (reference sequence). The CDR3 loop spans 14 amino acids. Trimming removed 6 bases at V and 14 bases at J, with 25 bases between. The DNA of the CDR3 is TGCAGTGCCCCCCCGGGACTAGAGGCCGATGGGCTGTTTTTT. It specifies CSAPPGLEADGLFF.

This clonotype was recorded at least ten times. Here the CDR3 reads CASSKQGVSNQPQHF. The CDR3 bases are TGTGCCAGCAGCAAACAGGGGGTGAGCAATCAGCCCCAGCATTTT. The chain carries TRBV6-5 and TRBJ1-5, with 8 bases aligning to TRBD1. The germline V gene encodes CDR1 MNHEY and CDR2 SVGAGI. The CDR3 runs 15 residues. V lost 6 bases and J lost 1; bases outside the gene matches: 5.

This clonotype was counted at least ten times. The chain is built from TRBV10-3 and TRBJ2-1; 13 bases line up with TRBD2. The CDR3 consists of 13 residues. CDR1 is ENHRY, CDR2 SYGVKD, per germline. V gave up 7 bases and J gave up 9 bases; unmatched junction bases: 3. The chain's CDR3 is CAITLAGGGEQFF. The CDR3 region has the DNA TGTGCCATCACACTAGCGGGAGGGGGTGAGCAGTTCTTC.

There are many counts of this clonotype. The rearrangement links TRBV19 to TRBJ2-1; D might be TRBD1 or TRBD2, each matching 5 bases. Germline V gives CDR1 LNHDA, CDR2 SQIVND (reference sequence). This CDR3 contains 18 residues. V dropped 7 bases and J dropped 4 bases, with 26 bases sitting between them. The CDR3 protein is CASISRGLAGEGYNEQFF. CDR3 DNA sequence: TGTGCCAGTATCTCACGGGGCCTAGCAGGAGAGGGTTACAATGAGCAGTTCTTC.

The V and J genes are TRBV29-1 and TRBJ2-7, with 7 bases aligning to TRBD2. The CDR3 runs 13 residues. V lost 8 bases, J lost 5 bases, and 12 bases stayed unmatched. Looked up from germline, CDR1 is SQVTM and CDR2 is ANQGSEA. The CDR3 DNA reads as TGCAGCTTAGTGGCGGGAGTCCCAAACGAGCAGTACTTC. Protein product: CSLVAGVPNEQYF.

This clonotype was seen a few times. The V gene is TRBV20-1, the J gene TRBJ2-1; D might be TRBD1 or TRBD2, each matching 5 bases. CDR3 length equals 18 residues. CDR1 and CDR2 (germline): DFQATT, SNEGSKA (reference sequence). V was clipped by 3 bases and J by 5 bases, with 26 bases between them. CDR3 sequence reads: CSASFSPGPTPFHNEQFF. In nucleotides, the CDR3 is TGCAGTGCTAGTTTCAGCCCGGGACCAACCCCGTTTCACAATGAGCAGTTCTTC.

This clonotype was seen ten or more times. The chain is built from TRBV28 and TRBJ2-5; TRBD1 aligns across 7 bases. Germline V gene sequence: CDR1 MDHEN, CDR2 SYDVKM. There are 17 residues in the CDR3. V shed 4 bases and J 5 bases; nucleotides not matched to a gene: 16. The CDR3 coding sequence is TGTGCCAGCAGTTCCCCCCACGCGACAGGGTTTGGGGAGACCCAGTACTTC. Amino acid sequence: CASSSPHATGFGETQYF.

This chain links TRBV11-3 with TRBJ1-6; 7 bases fit TRBD1. V trimming: 3 bases; J trimming: 5 bases; junction bases outside the gene matches: 4. Germline loops: CDR1 SGHNT, CDR2 YENEEA. There are 15 residues in the CDR3. As DNA, the CDR3 is TGTGCCAGCAGCTTCCGACAGGGAAATAATTCACCCCTCCACTTT. Residues: CASSFRQGNNSPLHF.